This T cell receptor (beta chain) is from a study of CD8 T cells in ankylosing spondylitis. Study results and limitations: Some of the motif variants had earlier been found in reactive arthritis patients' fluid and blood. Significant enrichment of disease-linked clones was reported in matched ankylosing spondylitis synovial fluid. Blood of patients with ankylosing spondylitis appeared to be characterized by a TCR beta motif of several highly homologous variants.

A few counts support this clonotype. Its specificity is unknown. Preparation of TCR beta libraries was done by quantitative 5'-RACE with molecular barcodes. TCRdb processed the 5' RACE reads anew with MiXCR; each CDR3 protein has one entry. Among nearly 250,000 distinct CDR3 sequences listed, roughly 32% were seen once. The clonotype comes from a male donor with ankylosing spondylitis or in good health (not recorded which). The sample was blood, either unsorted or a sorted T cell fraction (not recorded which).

CDR3 in amino acids: CASRGLGLGELFF. The CDR3 bases are TGTGCCAGCAGGGGATTAGGACTTGGGGAGCTGTTTTTT. The V and J genes are TRBV12-3 or TRBV12-4 and TRBJ2-2, with D tentatively TRBD2 (5 bases). Trimming took 6 bases from V and 8 from J, leaving 13 bases between them. This CDR3 is 13 amino acids long.